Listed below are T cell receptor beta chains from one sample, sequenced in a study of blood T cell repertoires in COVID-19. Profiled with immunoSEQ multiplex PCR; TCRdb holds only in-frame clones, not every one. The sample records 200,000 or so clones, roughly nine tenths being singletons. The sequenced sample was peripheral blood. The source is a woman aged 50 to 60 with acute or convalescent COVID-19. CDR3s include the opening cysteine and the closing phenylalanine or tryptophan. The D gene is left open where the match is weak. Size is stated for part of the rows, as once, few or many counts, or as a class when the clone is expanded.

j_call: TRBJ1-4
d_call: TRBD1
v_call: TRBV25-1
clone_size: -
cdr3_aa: CASSEGTGDEKLFF
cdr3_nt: TGTGCCAGCAGTGAGGGGACAGGGGATGAAAAACTGTTTTTT

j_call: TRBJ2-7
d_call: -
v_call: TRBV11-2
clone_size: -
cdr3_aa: CASSLGGAGSHYEQYF
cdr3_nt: TGTGCCAGCAGCTTAGGAGGGGCGGGGAGCCACTACGAGCAGTACTTC

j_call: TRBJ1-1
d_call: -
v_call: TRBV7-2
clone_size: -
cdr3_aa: CASSAAGTGNTEAFF
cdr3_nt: TGTGCCAGCAGCGCCGCCGGGACTGGGAACACTGAAGCTTTCTTT

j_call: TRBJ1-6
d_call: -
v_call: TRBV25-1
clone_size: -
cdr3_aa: CASSEPSGQDSPLHF
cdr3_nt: TGTGCCAGCAGTGAACCCTCTGGGCAGGATTCACCCCTCCACTTT

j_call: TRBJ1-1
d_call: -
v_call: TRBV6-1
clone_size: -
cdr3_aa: CASSEGQGYMGTEAFF
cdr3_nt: TGTGCCAGCAGTGAGGGGCAGGGGTATATGGGGACTGAAGCTTTCTTT

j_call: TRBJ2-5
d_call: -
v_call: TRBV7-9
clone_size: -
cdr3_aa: CASSLGAQQRNQETQYF
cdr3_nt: TGTGCCAGCAGCTTAGGGGCCCAGCAAAGGAACCAAGAGACCCAGTACTTC

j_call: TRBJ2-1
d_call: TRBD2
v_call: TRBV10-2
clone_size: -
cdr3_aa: CASRSGAGDNNEQFF
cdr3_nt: TGCGCCAGCAGGTCAGGAGCGGGAGATAACAATGAGCAGTTCTTC

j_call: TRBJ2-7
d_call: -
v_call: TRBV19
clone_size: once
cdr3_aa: CASSPRDFTGRSYEQYF
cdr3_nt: TGTGCCAGTAGTCCCCGGGACTTTACGGGCAGATCCTACGAGCAGTACTTC

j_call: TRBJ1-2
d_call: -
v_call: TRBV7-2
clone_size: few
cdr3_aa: CASSSLPGTYYGYTF
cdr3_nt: TGTGCCAGCAGCTCGCTCCCCGGGACTTACTATGGCTACACCTTC

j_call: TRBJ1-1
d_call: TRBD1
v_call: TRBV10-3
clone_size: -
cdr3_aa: CAISRDRGPVKAFF
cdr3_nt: TGTGCCATCAGTCGGGACAGGGGGCCCGTTAAAGCTTTCTTT

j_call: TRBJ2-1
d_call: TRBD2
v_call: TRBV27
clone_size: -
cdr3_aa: CASSSSGDYNEQFF
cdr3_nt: TGTGCCAGCAGTTCTAGCGGGGACTACAATGAGCAGTTCTTC

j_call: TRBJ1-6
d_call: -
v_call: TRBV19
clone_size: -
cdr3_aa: CASRGGLSPLHF
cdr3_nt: TGTGCCAGTAGGGGGGGGCTTTCACCCCTCCACTTT

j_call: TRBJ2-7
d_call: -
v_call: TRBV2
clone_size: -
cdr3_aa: CASSEVGQTYEQYF
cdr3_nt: TGTGCCAGCAGTGAGGTGGGGCAAACCTACGAGCAGTACTTC

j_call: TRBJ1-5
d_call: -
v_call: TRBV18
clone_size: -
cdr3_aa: CASSPPGALGPQHF
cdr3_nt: TGTGCCAGCTCACCCCCAGGGGCCTTGGGGCCCCAGCATTTT

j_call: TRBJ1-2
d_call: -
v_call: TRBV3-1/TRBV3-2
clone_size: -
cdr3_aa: CASSQDSSAYGYTF
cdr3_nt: TGTGCCAGCAGCCAAGATAGCTCGGCCTATGGCTACACCTTC

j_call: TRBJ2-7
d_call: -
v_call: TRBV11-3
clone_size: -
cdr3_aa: CASSQQTGYYEQYF
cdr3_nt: TGTGCCAGCAGCCAGCAAACAGGGTACTACGAGCAGTACTTC

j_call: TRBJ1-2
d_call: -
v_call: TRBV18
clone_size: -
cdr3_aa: CASSLNRTPGYGYTF
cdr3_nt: TGTGCCAGCTCACTAAACAGGACCCCGGGCTATGGCTACACCTTC

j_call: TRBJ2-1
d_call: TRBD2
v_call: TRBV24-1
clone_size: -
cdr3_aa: CATSDSSGDEQFF
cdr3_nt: TGTGCCACCAGTGATTCAAGCGGGGATGAGCAGTTCTTC

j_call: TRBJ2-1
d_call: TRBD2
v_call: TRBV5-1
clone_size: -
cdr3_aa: CASSLDRGLAYNEQFF
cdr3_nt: TGCGCCAGCAGCTTGGATAGGGGACTAGCCTACAATGAGCAGTTCTTC

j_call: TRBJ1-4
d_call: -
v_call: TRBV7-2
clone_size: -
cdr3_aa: CASSRTVLNEKLFF
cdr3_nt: TGTGCCAGCAGCCGGACAGTTCTTAATGAAAAACTGTTTTTT

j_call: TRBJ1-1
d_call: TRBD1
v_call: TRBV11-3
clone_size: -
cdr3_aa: CASSLLGGGNTEAFF
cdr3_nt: TGTGCCAGCAGCTTATTAGGGGGCGGGAACACTGAAGCTTTCTTT

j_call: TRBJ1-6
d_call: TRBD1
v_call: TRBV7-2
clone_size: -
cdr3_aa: CASRIQGNSPLHF
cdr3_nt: TGTGCCAGCCGTATACAGGGGAATTCACCCCTCCACTTT

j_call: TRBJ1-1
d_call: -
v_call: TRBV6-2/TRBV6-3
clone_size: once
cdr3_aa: CASSYPDTEAFF
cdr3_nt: TGTGCCAGCAGTTACCCCGACACTGAAGCTTTCTTT

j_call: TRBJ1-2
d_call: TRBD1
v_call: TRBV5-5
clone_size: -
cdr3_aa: CASRPGQGPQGRTGYGYTF
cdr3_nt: TGTGCCAGCAGACCGGGACAGGGACCTCAAGGGCGGACAGGCTATGGCTACACCTTC

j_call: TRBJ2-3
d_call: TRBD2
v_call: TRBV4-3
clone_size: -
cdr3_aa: CASSQSSGVLGTQYF
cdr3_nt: TGCGCCAGCAGCCAATCGAGCGGGGTCCTCGGTACGCAGTATTTT

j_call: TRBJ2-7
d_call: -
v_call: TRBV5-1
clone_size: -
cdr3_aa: CASSSAASNYEQYF
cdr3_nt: TGCGCCAGCAGTTCCGCGGCCTCGAACTACGAGCAGTACTTC

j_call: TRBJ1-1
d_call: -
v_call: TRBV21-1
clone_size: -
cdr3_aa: CASNTDRGQATKEEAFF
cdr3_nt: TGTGCCAGCAACACAGACCGCGGACAGGCTACAAAGGAGGAAGCTTTCTTT

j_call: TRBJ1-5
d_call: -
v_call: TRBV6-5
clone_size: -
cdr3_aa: CASSLDSGGQPQHF
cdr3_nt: TGTGCCAGCAGCTTGGACAGCGGGGGCCAGCCCCAGCATTTT

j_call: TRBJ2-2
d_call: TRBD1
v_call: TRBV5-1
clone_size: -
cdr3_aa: CASSSRTGSSNTGELFF
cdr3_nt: TGCGCCAGCAGCTCCCGGACAGGCAGCTCGAACACCGGGGAGCTGTTTTTT

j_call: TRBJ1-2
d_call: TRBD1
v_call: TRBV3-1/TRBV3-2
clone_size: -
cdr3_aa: CASSYGTGDYGYTF
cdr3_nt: TGTGCCAGCAGCTACGGGACAGGTGACTATGGCTACACCTTC

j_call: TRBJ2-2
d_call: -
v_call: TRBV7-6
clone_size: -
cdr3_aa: CASRPTGRNTGELFF
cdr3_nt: TGTGCCAGCAGGCCGACAGGCCGGAACACCGGGGAGCTGTTTTTT

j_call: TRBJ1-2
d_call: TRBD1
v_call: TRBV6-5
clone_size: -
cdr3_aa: CASSYSQGVGYGYTF
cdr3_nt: TGTGCCAGCAGTTATTCCCAGGGGGTCGGCTATGGCTACACCTTC

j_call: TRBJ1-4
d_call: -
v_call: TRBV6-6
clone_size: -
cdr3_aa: CASSYSTGFNEKLFF
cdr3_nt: TGTGCCAGCAGTTACTCCACAGGGTTTAATGAAAAACTGTTTTTT

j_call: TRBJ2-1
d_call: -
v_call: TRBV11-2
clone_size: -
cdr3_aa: CASSLDGKNNEQFF
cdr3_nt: TGTGCCAGCAGCTTAGACGGGAAGAACAATGAGCAGTTCTTC

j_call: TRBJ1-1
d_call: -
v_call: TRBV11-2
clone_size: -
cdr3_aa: CASSLGGRSNTEAFF
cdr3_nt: TGTGCCAGCAGCTTAGGTGGCAGATCGAACACTGAAGCTTTCTTT

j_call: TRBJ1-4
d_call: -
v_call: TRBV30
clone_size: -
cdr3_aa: CAWRRQGSEKLFF
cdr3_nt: TGTGCCTGGAGAAGGCAGGGATCTGAAAAACTGTTTTTT

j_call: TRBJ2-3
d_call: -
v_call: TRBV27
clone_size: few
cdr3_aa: CASGGGTDTQYF
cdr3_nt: TGTGCCAGCGGGGGCGGAACAGATACGCAGTATTTT

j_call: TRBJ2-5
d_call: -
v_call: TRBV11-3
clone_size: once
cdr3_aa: CASKLGVQETQYF
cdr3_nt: TGTGCCAGCAAGCTCGGGGTACAGGAGACCCAGTACTTC

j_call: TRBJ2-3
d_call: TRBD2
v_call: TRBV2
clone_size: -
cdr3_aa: CATGTSGGGDTQYF
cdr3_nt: TGTGCCACCGGGACTAGCGGAGGGGGAGATACGCAGTATTTT

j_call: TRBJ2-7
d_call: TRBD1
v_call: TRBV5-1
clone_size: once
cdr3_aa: CASFGTGGGEQYF
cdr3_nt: TGCGCCAGCTTCGGGACAGGGGGCGGCGAGCAGTACTTC

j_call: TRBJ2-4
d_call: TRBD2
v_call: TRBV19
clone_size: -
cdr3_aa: CASNPGGGGDIQYF
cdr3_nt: TGTGCCAGTAACCCCGGGGGGGGAGGGGACATTCAGTACTTC

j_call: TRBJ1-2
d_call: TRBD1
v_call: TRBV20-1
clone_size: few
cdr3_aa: CSASNMGQGYGYTF
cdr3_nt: TGCAGTGCTAGTAACATGGGACAGGGCTATGGCTACACCTTC

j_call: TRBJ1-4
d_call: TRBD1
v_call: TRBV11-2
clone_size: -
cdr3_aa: CASSLDPDRGRKLFF
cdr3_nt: TGTGCCAGCAGCTTAGACCCGGACAGGGGGCGAAAACTGTTTTTT

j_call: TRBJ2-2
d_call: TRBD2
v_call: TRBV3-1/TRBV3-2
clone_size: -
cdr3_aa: CASSHYGTSQNTGELFF
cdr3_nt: TGTGCCAGCAGCCATTATGGGACTAGCCAGAACACCGGGGAGCTGTTTTTT

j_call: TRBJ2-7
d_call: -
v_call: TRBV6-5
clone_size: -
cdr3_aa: CASSSPPGLRAYEQYF
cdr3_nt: TGTGCCAGCAGTTCTCCCCCCGGACTTCGAGCCTACGAGCAGTACTTC

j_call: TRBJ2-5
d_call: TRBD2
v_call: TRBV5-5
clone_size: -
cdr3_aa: CASDPGGLETQYF
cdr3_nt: TGTGCCAGCGACCCGGGGGGGTTAGAGACCCAGTACTTC

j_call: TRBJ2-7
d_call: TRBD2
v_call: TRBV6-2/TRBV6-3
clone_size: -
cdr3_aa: CASSHRETSGSYEQYF
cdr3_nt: TGTGCCAGCAGTCATCGAGAGACTAGCGGCTCCTACGAGCAGTACTTC

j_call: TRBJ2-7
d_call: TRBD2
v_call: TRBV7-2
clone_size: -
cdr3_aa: CASSWKSGRADEQYF
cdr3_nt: TGTGCCAGCAGCTGGAAAAGCGGGAGGGCCGATGAGCAGTACTTC

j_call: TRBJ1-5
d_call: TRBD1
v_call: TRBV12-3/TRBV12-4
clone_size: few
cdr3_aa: CASTKDRATQHF
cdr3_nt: TGTGCCAGCACCAAGGACAGGGCAACCCAGCATTTT

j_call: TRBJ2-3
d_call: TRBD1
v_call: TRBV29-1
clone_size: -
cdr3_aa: CSETSRTGRTDTQYF
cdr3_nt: TGCAGCGAGACCTCCAGGACAGGGAGGACAGATACGCAGTATTTT